A selection of T cell receptor beta chains follows, all from one sample in a study of blood T cell repertoires in COVID-19. Generated by immunoSEQ multiplex PCR, the TCRdb table keeps only in-frame clones and is missing some. The repertoire holds about 180,000 clones, with 70% to 85% as singletons. What was sequenced was PBMCs or T cells enriched from blood (not recorded which). These receptors all come from a woman between 50 and 59 years old who had recovered from COVID-19. The conserved cysteine and the conserved F or W are not part of the CDR3 here.

J gene | V gene | CDR3 protein
TRBJ1-1 | TRBV3-1/TRBV3-2 | ASSGHRGLNTEAF
TRBJ1-4 | TRBV5-1 | ASSLLQGMNEKLF
TRBJ2-1 | TRBV5-1 | ASGLAGNPSYNEQF
TRBJ2-7 | TRBV11-2 | ASSQTVQLAEQY
TRBJ2-3 | TRBV3-1/TRBV3-2 | ASSLRVAGADTQY
TRBJ2-2 | TRBV4-1 | ASSQGASGNSGELF
TRBJ1-2 | TRBV4-3 | ASSQEGTSYGYT
TRBJ2-2 | TRBV5-6 | ASSNRDRGRGGELF
TRBJ1-2 | TRBV15 | ATSGRQGGYT
TRBJ1-5 | TRBV5-1 | ASSLARAGNQPQH
TRBJ1-5 | TRBV7-6 | ASSLAGGPQH
TRBJ1-3 | TRBV5-6 | ASSYPTGPGNTIY
TRBJ2-5 | TRBV7-9 | ASSPGIGTQY
TRBJ2-2 | TRBV9 | ASSVLAGGPSNTGELF
TRBJ2-3 | TRBV19 | ASSITSGTWDTQY
TRBJ2-2 | TRBV2 | ASQRGTGELF
TRBJ1-2 | TRBV27 | ASSSQGLQGYGYT
TRBJ1-2 | TRBV5-1 | ASSLETGGRVGYT
TRBJ2-5 | TRBV19 | ASGATLPETQY
TRBJ2-7 | TRBV11-1 | ASSLQGAHREQY
TRBJ1-6 | TRBV5-1 | ASSLEGRANLH
TRBJ1-5 | TRBV6-2/TRBV6-3 | ASSPGQGMPQH
TRBJ1-2 | TRBV7-9 | ASSYDRDYGYT
TRBJ1-3 | TRBV9 | ASSVPGRNTIY
TRBJ2-7 | TRBV6-5 | ASSYRGGGNYEQY
TRBJ1-2 | TRBV2 | ASSDQGASNYGYTLGYT
TRBJ1-2 | TRBV29-1 | SVGQGVGYGYT
TRBJ1-3 | TRBV18 | ASSVTLDSGNTIY
TRBJ2-7 | TRBV5-5 | ASSLGQGFLIEQY
TRBJ2-2 | TRBV30 | AWSGLAGVGTGELF
TRBJ2-5 | TRBV7-2 | ASSLGLAGDQETQY
TRBJ1-2 | TRBV20-1 | SANSGYT
TRBJ2-6 | TRBV6-5 | ASHGAAGANVLT
TRBJ2-7 | TRBV28 | ASSLPGLAGYIEQY